This is a list of T cell receptor beta chains from one sample in a study of cytomegalovirus exposure and HLA in healthy donors. Some clones are missing from TCRdb's copy, which holds only in-frame ones; the method was immunoSEQ multiplex PCR. In total, the table holds some 30,000 clones. Sequencing was performed on PBMCs. Receptors were obtained from a woman in her 40s in good health and CMV-seropositive. The CDR3 runs from the conserved cysteine through the conserved F or W. A D gene is named only where the DNA matches it firmly.

v_call: TRBV19
cdr3_length: 15
d_call: -
j_call: TRBJ1-1
cdr3_nt: TGTGCCAGTAGTATTCTCGGGGAAAAGAACACTGAAGCTTTCTTT
cdr3_aa: CASSILGEKNTEAFF

v_call: TRBV11-2
cdr3_length: 18
d_call: TRBD2
j_call: TRBJ2-3
cdr3_nt: TGTGCCAGCAGCCCCCTAGCGGGAGGACCAGGATCCACAGATACGCAGTATTTT
cdr3_aa: CASSPLAGGPGSTDTQYF

v_call: TRBV9
cdr3_length: 15
d_call: -
j_call: TRBJ1-1
cdr3_nt: TGTGCCAGCAGCGTAGAGCCAGGGAGGGGGACTGAAGCTTTCTTT
cdr3_aa: CASSVEPGRGTEAFF

v_call: TRBV7-2
cdr3_length: 15
d_call: -
j_call: TRBJ1-5
cdr3_nt: TGTGCCAGCAGCCTAGGGGGGCCACGCAATCAGCCCCAGCATTTT
cdr3_aa: CASSLGGPRNQPQHF

v_call: TRBV2
cdr3_length: 15
d_call: TRBD2
j_call: TRBJ2-1
cdr3_nt: TGTGCCAGCAGTGAAAGAAGCGGGAGGGGGAATGAGCAGTTCTTC
cdr3_aa: CASSERSGRGNEQFF

v_call: TRBV5-1
cdr3_length: 14
d_call: -
j_call: TRBJ2-3
cdr3_nt: TGCGCCAGCAGCTTGGGACTTTACACAGATACGCAGTATTTT
cdr3_aa: CASSLGLYTDTQYF

v_call: TRBV4-2
cdr3_length: 16
d_call: TRBD2
j_call: TRBJ2-7
cdr3_nt: TGTGCCAGCAGCCAGGGGGGTAGCGGGTTCTCCTACGAGCAGTACTTC
cdr3_aa: CASSQGGSGFSYEQYF

v_call: TRBV7-6
cdr3_length: 16
d_call: TRBD2
j_call: TRBJ2-1
cdr3_nt: TGTGCCAGCAGCTTAGGTCCGGGACTAGCGAACAATGAGCAGTTCTTC
cdr3_aa: CASSLGPGLANNEQFF

v_call: TRBV7-9
cdr3_length: 18
d_call: TRBD2
j_call: TRBJ2-1
cdr3_nt: TGTGCCACCCATAGCGGGAGGGCCTTCACCAACTCCTACAATGAGCAGTTCTTC
cdr3_aa: CATHSGRAFTNSYNEQFF

v_call: TRBV18
cdr3_length: 16
d_call: -
j_call: TRBJ1-2
cdr3_nt: TGTGCCAGCTCACCAAGCCAGGGGCCTCAAGACTATGGCTACACCTTC
cdr3_aa: CASSPSQGPQDYGYTF